The entry below gives a single T cell receptor beta chain sequence along with its context. This record comes from a study of CD4 and CD8 cells across lung adenocarcinoma regions. Donors had localized lung adenocarcinoma, a non-small cell lung cancer. Each CDR3 protein gets one entry after TCRdb re-called the PCR reads with MiXCR. The top ten clones hold around a sixth of a sample with about 4,200 distinct CDR3 sequences, around 51% of them seen once. The TCR sequence derives from a female donor with lung adenocarcinoma. The CD4 and CD8 labels of this study may be unreliable. The sample was CD4+ T cells from the center of a lung tumor.

This CDR3 is CASRVLAGGYDTQYF. DNA for the CDR3: TGTGCCAGCAGGGTCCTAGCGGGAGGATATGATACGCAGTATTTT. The chain employs TRBV28 and TRBJ2-3; 11 bases line up with TRBD2. This CDR3 comprises 15 residues. With 6 bases clipped from V and 6 bases from J, the junction kept 8 bases outside the gene matches. Germline CDR1 MDHEN, CDR2 SYDVKM. The full variable domain, completed using reference TRBV28 and TRBJ2-3, is DVKVTQSSRYLVKRTGEKVFLECVQDMDHENMFWYRQDPGLGLRLIYFSYDVKMKEKGDIPEGYSVSREKKERFSLILESASTNQTSMYLCASRVLAGGYDTQYFGPGTRLTVL.